Listed below are T cell receptor beta chains from one sample, sequenced in a study of T cell clones after liver transplantation. Profiling relied on immunoSEQ multiplex PCR, and the TCRdb table lists in-frame clones only, not all of them. The sample has some 80,000 clones; roughly 80% are singletons. Sequenced here: CD4+ T cells from blood, sampled around 48 months after liver transplant. All receptors come from a human patient who received a liver transplant. Some T cells may be transferred from the graft donor. CDR3s include the opening cysteine and the closing phenylalanine or tryptophan. The order of the fields is V gene, CDR3 protein.

>TRBV6-1
CASRPGRGGSNEQFF
>TRBV27
CASISMTSGRYEQYF
>TRBV5-1
CASSRGTENTEAFF
>TRBV2
CASPRDRDNEQFF
>TRBV19
CASSIASRSLQETQYF
>TRBV4-1
CASRSIGRNRYEQYF
>TRBV6-1
CASKRQPNTEAFF
>TRBV5-1
CASSSTDTNTGELFF
>TRBV9
CASSPRGIEPYEQYF
>TRBV14
CASSQTGPNSGNTIYF
>TRBV2
CASSTTGQGRNQPQHF
>TRBV5-1
CASSLFSSYNEQFF
>TRBV20-1
CSAPRRHEQFF
>TRBV19
CASTFGPGGTGELFF
>TRBV19
CASSDPQRQNTEAFF
>TRBV19
CASTKGQGVQETQYF
>TRBV9
CASSVKEGKTGELFF
>TRBV7-2
CAGTPSPGETQYF
>TRBV5-6
CASSFLSSQSTDTQYF
>TRBV9
CASSVQGRYNEQFF
>TRBV12-5
CASGNTGFTEAFF
>TRBV7-2
CASSPYMGGELFF
>TRBV7-3
CASSLTGQTTDTQYF
>TRBV11-2
CASSQGRDRGRRGYTF
>TRBV4-3
CASSQDAKGQHTDTQYF
>TRBV30
CAWSETGTSYNSPLHF
>TRBV11-3
CASSAGDWDSSSYEQYF
>TRBV19
CASSLPGGATYEQYF
>TRBV11-1
CASSLDIGRGYEQYF
>TRBV9
CASSVAPGQLYEQYF
>TRBV29-1
CSVENSGRARYNEQFF
>TRBV5-4
CASSLDRNEKLFF
>TRBV4-2
CASSQVQRERQETQYF
>TRBV5-6
CASSLGGLAGEGRTQYF
>TRBV27
CASSFKGGGSYNEQFF
>TRBV14
CASSQDRTTHGYTF
>TRBV7-2
CASSLRGRGLGYTF
>TRBV7-2
CASSPQVLTDTQYF
>TRBV27
CASSDRPGSSGNTIYF
>TRBV11-2
CASRLGGSGETQYF